This passage covers 13 T cell receptor beta chains from one sample sequenced in a study of T cell repertoires in cytomegalovirus infection. The antigens of these receptors remain unknown. A single record per CDR3 protein comes from TCRdb applying MiXCR to the reads. The profile shows approximately 910,000 distinct CDR3 sequences, 30% to 40% of them singletons. The sequencing here drew on cultured CD8+ T cells from PBMCs, taken from culture after CMV antigen stimulation. The receptors here all came from a human donor in good health (CMV status not recorded). Some clones in this sample may be carry-over from other donors' samples.

This clonotype showed up just a few times. As DNA, the CDR3 is TGTGCCAGCAGCCCCCTTGGGACCTCGAGCTCCTACAATGAGCAGTTCTTC. Protein product: CASSPLGTSSSYNEQFF. This chain uses TRBV7-6 with TRBJ2-1; possibly TRBD1 or TRBD2 for D (5 bases each). Per the germline V gene, CDR1 is SGHVS and CDR2 is FNYEAQ. The CDR3 length is 17 residues. V lost 5 bases to trimming and J lost 0 bases, with 17 bases between them.

This clonotype was seen only a few times. The chain links TRBV28 to TRBJ2-3; 9 bases are a match to TRBD1. V was clipped by 4 bases and J by 2 bases; unmatched bases: 7. The CDR3 extends over 16 amino acids. Germline V gene data show CDR1 as MDHEN and CDR2 as SYDVKM. The CDR3 sequence: CASSSGTGSFTDTQYF. The CDR3 DNA reads TGTGCCAGCAGTTCCGGGACAGGGAGTTTCACAGATACGCAGTATTTT.

This clonotype was picked up a small number of times. The junction and the germline gene differ at one end; a read error may be behind it. V usage is TRBV7-3 and J usage is TRBJ1-1; TRBD1 matches at 9 bases. This CDR3 contains 13 residues. CDR1 is SGHTA and CDR2 is FQGTGA in the germline V gene. Here the CDR3 DNA reads TGTGCCAGCAGCCGAGACAGGGGGACTGGAGCTTTCTTT. It is translated as CASSRDRGTGAFF.

Concerning this clonotype itself: This sequence may be a read error, since a much larger clone differs from it by one base. The chain employs TRBV7-2 and TRBJ2-1; a weak D match, TRBD2 (5 bases). V was cut by 1 base and J by 8 bases, with 15 bases left in between. The germline gives CDR1 SGHTA, CDR2 FQGNSA. The CDR3 runs to 15 residues. Written as DNA, the CDR3 is TGTGCCAGCAGCTTAGGTAGTCGCATGAGGGATGAGCAGTTCTTC. It specifies CASSLGSRMRDEQFF.

V usage is TRBV20-1 and J usage is TRBJ2-7; 10 bases are a match to TRBD2. Germline V gene sequence: CDR1 DFQATT, CDR2 SNEGSKA (reference sequence). The CDR3 is 14 residues long. V dropped 3 bases and J dropped 5; count of bases not matched to a gene: 7. CDR3 bases: TGCAGTGCTAGGGAGCGGGGGGGTGTGCACGAGCAGTACTTC. This gives the protein CSARERGGVHEQYF.

The V gene is TRBV2, the J gene TRBJ1-2, with no clear D. CDR1 and CDR2 from the germline V gene are SNHLY and FYNNEI. The V gene lost 5 bases and the J gene lost 3 bases, with 10 bases spanning the gap. This CDR3 is 13 amino acids long. The CDR3 DNA follows: TGTGCCAGCAGTTCAGAGGTGGACTATGGCTACACCTTC. Protein sequence: CASSSEVDYGYTF.

In this sample, this clonotype turned up a few times. The chain links TRBV7-6 to TRBJ2-2; 9 nucleotides agree with TRBD1. CDR3 size: 13 residues. The germline V gene has CDR1 SGHVS and CDR2 FNYEAQ. V shed 0 bases, J shed 16 bases, and the junction held 6 bases outside the gene matches. CDR3 in DNA: TGTGCCAGCAGCTTAGCCGGACAGGGGTTGCCGTTTTTT. As protein: CASSLAGQGLPFF.

Concerning this clonotype itself: One junction end disagrees with the germline gene, perhaps due to a read error. The chain joins TRBV4-1 to TRBJ2-7, with a possible D match to TRBD2 (7 bases). This CDR3 comprises 15 residues. Germline assignment: CDR1 MGHRA and CDR2 YSYEKL. CDR3 sequence (DNA): TGTGCCAGCAGCCCCTTGGCGGGGGCCTCCTACGAGCAGTACTTC. Its translation is CASSPLAGASYEQYF.

J is TRBJ2-7 and V is TRBV5-1; D is perhaps TRBD1 (5 bases). Per the germline V gene, CDR1 is SGHRS and CDR2 is YFSETQ. Deletions cut 3 bases from V and 3 bases from J, with 13 bases between. The CDR3 loop spans 14 amino acids. The CDR3 loop is CASSSPDSDYEQYF. The DNA of the CDR3 is TGCGCCAGCAGCTCCCCCGACAGTGACTACGAGCAGTACTTC.

This clonotype appeared a few times. The V call is TRBV6-6, the J call TRBJ2-4; 7 bases are a match to TRBD1. V was clipped by 3 bases and J by 1 base; unmatched bases: 6. This CDR3 has 16 residues. Germline loops: CDR1 MNHNY, CDR2 SVGAGI (reference sequence). The DNA of the CDR3 is TGTGCCAGCAGTTATACAGGGGAAAGGGCCAAAAACATTCAGTACTTC. This translates into CASSYTGERAKNIQYF.

The CDR3 loop reads CASTTTGNNNQPQHF. The CDR3 nucleotides read TGTGCCAGCACCACTACAGGGAACAACAATCAGCCCCAGCATTTT. The rearrangement uses TRBV27 and TRBJ1-5, with D perhaps matching TRBD1 (6 bases). The V end lost 7 bases, the J end lost 3 bases, and 16 bases lay between the germline ends. CDR1 and CDR2 from the germline V gene are MNHEY and SMNVEV (reference sequence). The CDR3 runs 15 residues.

The V and J genes are TRBV14 and TRBJ2-7; no firm D call. The CDR3 covers 13 residues. Germline V CDR1 and CDR2: SGHDN, FVKESK. Deletions cut 0 bases from V and 4 bases from J, with 7 bases between. This CDR3 reads CASSQDPFYEQYV. The DNA of the CDR3 is TGTGCCAGCAGCCAAGATCCTTTTTACGAGCAGTACGTC.

The sample holds one count of this clonotype. The chain uses TRBV7-2 and TRBJ1-2, with TRBD1 matching over 7 bases. Germline CDR1 SGHTA, CDR2 FQGNSA. V shed 5 bases, J shed 8 bases, and the junction held 14 bases outside the gene matches. This CDR3 has 15 residues. CDR3: CTSSERGGGAHGYTF. The CDR3, as DNA: TGTACCAGCAGCGAAAGGGGAGGGGGCGCTCACGGCTACACCTTC. Combining the CDR3 with reference TRBV7-2 and TRBJ1-2 gives the whole variable domain GAGVSQSPSNKVTEKGKDVELRCDPISGHTALYWYRQSLGQGLEFLIYFQGNSAPDKSGLPSDRFSAERTGGSVSTLTIQRTQQEDSAVYLCTSSERGGGAHGYTFGSGTRLTVV.